These T cell receptor beta chains were read from a single sample in a study of STAT3 mutations in large granular lymphocyte leukemia. Profiling relied on immunoSEQ multiplex PCR, and the TCRdb table lists in-frame clones only, not all of them. This sample carries about 15,000 clones, 85% to 95% of them seen once, and the ten largest clones take approximately 10%. What was sequenced was peripheral blood mononuclear cells. The receptors were gathered from a woman in her forties or fifties with T-cell large granular lymphocyte leukemia. Some clones in this sample may be carry-over from other donors' samples. Both conserved end residues are part of each CDR3. Each record gives: clone size, D gene, J gene, V gene, CDR3 protein, CDR3 DNA. A D gene is named only where the DNA matches it firmly. Size is stated for part of the rows, as once, few or many counts, or as a class when the clone is expanded.

clone size: -
D gene: TRBD1
J gene: TRBJ2-7
V gene: TRBV5-1
CDR3 protein: CASSLGQGAKEQYF
CDR3 DNA: TGCGCCAGCAGCTTGGGCCAGGGGGCGAAGGAGCAGTACTTC

clone size: -
D gene: -
J gene: TRBJ1-3
V gene: TRBV9
CDR3 protein: CASSVTPAVTSGNTIYF
CDR3 DNA: TGTGCCAGCAGCGTCACCCCCGCGGTGACCTCTGGAAACACCATATATTTT

clone size: once
D gene: -
J gene: TRBJ1-2
V gene: TRBV20-1
CDR3 protein: CSASQAAGYTF
CDR3 DNA: TGCAGTGCTAGTCAGGCAGCAGGCTACACCTTC

clone size: few
D gene: -
J gene: TRBJ2-7
V gene: TRBV7-2
CDR3 protein: CASSLEVRREQYF
CDR3 DNA: TGTGCCAGCAGCTTAGAGGTGCGGCGCGAGCAGTACTTC

clone size: -
D gene: -
J gene: TRBJ1-5
V gene: TRBV7-9
CDR3 protein: CASSSGVDQPQHF
CDR3 DNA: TGTGCCAGCAGCTCAGGAGTTGATCAGCCCCAGCATTTT

clone size: few
D gene: -
J gene: TRBJ2-7
V gene: TRBV5-1
CDR3 protein: CASSLDARIHEQYF
CDR3 DNA: TGCGCCAGCAGCTTGGATGCCAGGATCCACGAGCAGTACTTC

clone size: -
D gene: TRBD2
J gene: TRBJ2-3
V gene: TRBV7-9
CDR3 protein: CASSLDPGGRDTQYF
CDR3 DNA: TGTGCCAGCAGCTTAGATCCGGGAGGGCGAGATACGCAGTATTTT

clone size: -
D gene: -
J gene: TRBJ2-1
V gene: TRBV12-5
CDR3 protein: CASGVSTGYNEQFF
CDR3 DNA: TGTGCTAGTGGCGTCTCGACTGGGTACAATGAGCAGTTCTTC

clone size: -
D gene: -
J gene: TRBJ1-2
V gene: TRBV27
CDR3 protein: CASSPLRGNRRIGLGYTF
CDR3 DNA: TGTGCCAGCAGTCCCCTGAGGGGGAATCGTCGAATCGGTCTTGGCTACACCTTC

clone size: -
D gene: TRBD1
J gene: TRBJ1-2
V gene: TRBV28
CDR3 protein: CRTGTNYGYTF
CDR3 DNA: TGTCGGACAGGGACCAACTATGGCTACACCTTC

clone size: -
D gene: -
J gene: TRBJ2-1
V gene: TRBV9
CDR3 protein: CASSSAYEQFF
CDR3 DNA: TGTGCCAGCAGCTCGGCCTATGAGCAGTTCTTC

clone size: once
D gene: -
J gene: TRBJ2-7
V gene: TRBV12-5
CDR3 protein: CASGLAPGVEQYF
CDR3 DNA: TGTGCTAGTGGTTTGGCGCCGGGCGTAGAGCAGTACTTC

clone size: -
D gene: -
J gene: TRBJ2-1
V gene: TRBV30
CDR3 protein: CAWKGRTNSYNEQFF
CDR3 DNA: TGTGCCTGGAAGGGCAGGACGAATTCCTACAATGAGCAGTTCTTC

clone size: -
D gene: -
J gene: TRBJ1-2
V gene: TRBV6-6
CDR3 protein: CASSPGTNYGYTF
CDR3 DNA: TGTGCCAGCAGCCCCGGGACAAACTATGGCTACACCTTC

clone size: -
D gene: TRBD2
J gene: TRBJ2-1
V gene: TRBV5-4
CDR3 protein: CASSSTGTSGRASFF
CDR3 DNA: TGTGCCAGCAGCTCCACCGGGACTAGCGGGAGGGCCTCGTTCTTC

clone size: -
D gene: TRBD1
J gene: TRBJ1-2
V gene: TRBV7-9
CDR3 protein: CASSLTGVNYGYTF
CDR3 DNA: TGTGCCAGCAGCTTGACAGGGGTTAACTATGGCTACACCTTC

clone size: -
D gene: -
J gene: TRBJ1-2
V gene: TRBV27
CDR3 protein: CASSPISPYGYTF
CDR3 DNA: TGTGCCAGCAGCCCCATTTCACCCTATGGCTACACCTTC

clone size: -
D gene: -
J gene: TRBJ2-3
V gene: TRBV2
CDR3 protein: CASSKDSSTDTQYF
CDR3 DNA: TGTGCCAGCAGTAAGGACAGTAGCACAGATACGCAGTATTTT